Below, one T cell receptor (beta chain) is given with its context. Its antigen is still unknown. The germline CDR1 and CDR2 sequences are SGHDN and FVKESK. Trimming cost V 2 bases and J 6 bases; bases outside gene matches: 11. CDR3 length: 18 amino acids. This entry comes from a study of T cell repertoires in cytomegalovirus infection. Whole-study context: It can be stated that public TCR beta signatures indicated CMV infection as well as a matching HLA type. Study-wide results and limits: HLA-C-restricted CMV-specific TCR beta clonotypes were dominant in the ex vivo response.

TCRdb called the reads again in MiXCR, with one record for every CDR3 protein. The sample has some 700,000 distinct CDR3 sequences, about 40% seen once. The sequence was collected from a human donor in good health (CMV status not recorded). Some clones in this sample may be carry-over from other donors' samples. The chain combines TRBV14 with TRBJ2-3, with 13 bases fitting TRBD2. Sample: PBMCs. The CDR3 sequence is CASSQPSGLAGPRDTQYF. Here the CDR3 DNA reads TGTGCCAGCAGCCAACCATCGGGACTAGCGGGGCCGAGGGATACGCAGTATTTT.